One and the same sample provided the 29 T cell receptor beta chains below, sequenced in a study of T cells in Graves' hyperthyroidism and ophthalmopathy. Researchers took RNA transcripts and amplified the TCR beta CDR3 regions from them. When the TCR CDR3 underwent first-round RT-PCR, the HTBI primer set was used. TCRdb fed the multiplex PCR reads into MiXCR, producing one record per CDR3 protein. The sample holds approximately 420,000 distinct CDR3 sequences, roughly an eighth seen once. The specimen was blood. Receptor source: a woman between 18 and 29 years old with Graves' hyperthyroidism.

This clonotype was counted only a few times. The V and J genes are TRBV19 and TRBJ1-1, with unresolved D. V was cut by 7 bases and J by 8 bases, with 14 bases left in between. This CDR3 region has 12 residues. The germline gives CDR1 LNHDA, CDR2 SQIVND (reference sequence). CDR3 amino acids: CASTSYTGEAFF. CDR3 DNA sequence: TGTGCCAGTACGTCTTATACGGGGGAAGCTTTCTTT.

This clonotype was observed many times. The chain combines TRBV3-1 with TRBJ1-2; the D gene is possibly TRBD1 (5 bases). The CDR3 extends over 15 amino acids. V was shortened by 5 bases and J by 0 bases, with 13 bases between the two germline ends. Germline V gene data show CDR1 as LGHDT and CDR2 as YNNKEL (reference sequence). Here the CDR3 reads CASSYRDYSNYGYTF. In nucleotides, the CDR3 is TGTGCCAGCAGCTACCGGGACTACTCTAACTATGGCTACACCTTC.

This clonotype was seen ten or more times. The V call is TRBV7-2, the J call TRBJ1-1, with D unclear. The CDR3 spans 15 residues. Between the trimmed V and J ends, which lost 5 bases and 1 base, there was a span of 14 bases. Germline CDR1 is SGHTA and CDR2 is FQGNSA. The CDR3 DNA follows: TGTGCCAGCAGCCCTTGGGGTCCAGGGAACACTGAAGCTTTCTTT. It yields the protein CASSPWGPGNTEAFF.

The chain carries TRBV6-5 and TRBJ1-1; D remains ambiguous. V gave up 0 bases and J gave up 2 bases, with 16 bases separating them. CDR3 length: 17 residues. The V gene's germline CDR1 is MNHEY and CDR2 SVGAGI. The CDR3 nucleotides read TGTGCCAGCAGTTACTCGACCCCAAGGACGCGAAACACTGAAGCTTTCTTT. It specifies CASSYSTPRTRNTEAFF.

The J gene is TRBJ1-6, the V gene TRBV7-9, with D tentatively TRBD1 (5 bases). Germline V gene data show CDR1 as SEHNR and CDR2 as FQNEAQ (reference sequence). The CDR3 sequence is 13 residues long. V lost 5 bases to trimming and J lost 4 bases, with 6 bases between them. This CDR3 is CASSDRYNSPLHF. CDR3 DNA: TGTGCCAGCAGCGACAGATATAATTCACCCCTCCACTTT.

This clonotype came up a few times. V gene TRBV14 combines with J gene TRBJ2-7; 7 bases map to TRBD2. CDR1 is SGHDN and CDR2 is FVKESK in the germline V gene. CDR3 length equals 15 residues. J was trimmed by 0 bases and V by 4 bases; bases with no gene match: 6. CDR3 coding DNA: TGTGCCAGCAGCCTGACTGGCGGGAGCTCCTACGAGCAGTACTTC. This gives the protein CASSLTGGSSYEQYF.

Many counts were recorded for this clonotype. The rearrangement links TRBV11-2 to TRBJ2-7; possibly TRBD2 for D (6 bases). Trimming pared 5 bases from V and 6 bases from J, leaving 23 bases between. The CDR3 sequence is 16 residues long. Germline V CDR1 and CDR2: SGHAT, FQNNGV. In DNA form, the CDR3 reads TGTGCCAGCAGCCCACCAACCCCCGGGACGACTAGCGAGCAGTACTTC. Its protein is CASSPPTPGTTSEQYF.

The chain employs TRBV18 and TRBJ1-6, with a weak D call TRBD1 (6 bases). The CDR3 runs to 15 residues. The V gene lost 3 bases and the J gene lost 9 bases, with 15 bases spanning the gap. Germline V lookup: CDR1 KGHSH, CDR2 LQKENI. The CDR3 DNA sequence: TGTGCCAGCTCACCTCGGGACATAAGGACTTCACCCCTCCACTTT. As protein: CASSPRDIRTSPLHF.

This clonotype was counted many times. The rearrangement uses TRBV28 and TRBJ1-2; D is uncertain. The V end lost 5 bases, the J end lost 4 bases, and 17 bases lay between the germline ends. Germline assignment: CDR1 MDHEN and CDR2 SYDVKM. The CDR3 extends over 15 amino acids. CDR3 in amino acids: CASSLSGKSGYGYTF. The DNA for the CDR3 is TGTGCCAGCAGTCTCTCGGGAAAAAGTGGCTATGGCTACACCTTC.

This clonotype was counted between two and nine times. This rearrangement joins TRBV12-3 or TRBV12-4 to TRBJ1-2, with TRBD1 matching 10 bases. The ends lost 5 bases at V and 5 bases at J; junction bases unmatched: 8. There are 15 residues in the CDR3. Here the CDR3 reads CASSMRTGGEYGYTF. The CDR3 DNA sequence: TGTGCCAGCAGTATGAGGACAGGGGGAGAATATGGCTACACCTTC.

This clonotype was counted at least ten times. This chain connects TRBV12-3 or TRBV12-4 to TRBJ1-5; no clear D gene. Trimming took 5 bases from V and 1 from J, leaving 6 bases between them. The CDR3 contains 13 residues. The CDR3 DNA reads as TGTGCCAGCAGTAAGGACAGCAATCAGCCCCAGCATTTT. Translating it yields CASSKDSNQPQHF.

This clonotype has only a few counts. This sequence joins TRBV5-1 and TRBJ1-5; 7 nucleotides line up with TRBD1. The CDR3 loop spans 18 amino acids. Germline CDR1 reads SGHRS; CDR2 reads YFSETQ. The V gene end was trimmed by 1 base and the J gene end by 2 bases; junction bases not matched to a gene: 12. For the CDR3, the DNA is TGCGCCAGCAGCTTGTTAGGGGGCGCGAAAATTGGCAATCAGCCCCAGCATTTT. The encoded protein is CASSLLGGAKIGNQPQHF. Combining the CDR3 with reference TRBV5-1 and TRBJ1-5 gives the whole variable domain KAGVTQTPRYLIKTRGQQVTLSCSPISGHRSVSWYQQTPGQGLQFLFEYFSETQRNKGNFPGRFSGRQFSNSRSEMNVSTLELGDSALYLCASSLLGGAKIGNQPQHFGDGTRLSIL.

This clonotype was detected a few times. The chain has TRBV29-1 and TRBJ2-1; possibly TRBD2 for D (6 bases). The V end was cut by 7 bases, the J end by 9 bases, with 13 bases between. Germline V gene sequence: CDR1 SQVTM, CDR2 ANQGSEA. The CDR3 has 11 amino acids. This chain's CDR3 is CSAGGPVEQFF. CDR3 DNA sequence: TGCAGCGCCGGAGGGCCGGTTGAGCAGTTCTTC.

This clonotype has at least ten counts. This chain joins TRBV12-3 or TRBV12-4 and TRBJ1-1, with D perhaps matching TRBD1 (6 bases). The CDR3 is 15 amino acids. Trimming took 0 bases from V and 3 from J, leaving 11 bases between them. CDR3 nucleotides: TGTGCCAGCAGTTTAGCGGGACAATGGTACACTGAAGCTTTCTTT. This translates into CASSLAGQWYTEAFF.

This clonotype appeared many times. Relative to the germline gene, one junction end is altered; a read error may explain this. This sequence joins TRBV7-7 and TRBJ2-2; perhaps TRBD1 as D (6 bases). CDR3 size: 14 residues. CDR1 is SSHAT, CDR2 FNYEAQ, per germline (reference sequence). CDR3 region: CASSVRGFSGELFF. The CDR3 nucleotides are TGTGCTAGCAGCGTCAGGGGTTTCAGCGGGGAGCTGTTTTTT. Full variable domain (missing parts from reference TRBV7-7 and TRBJ2-2): GAGVSQSPRYKVTKRGQDVTLRCDPISSHATLYWYQQALGQGPEFLTYFNYEAQPDKSGLPSDRFSAERPEGSISTLTIQRTEQRDSAMYRCASSVRGFSGELFFGEGSRLTVL.

This clonotype was seen ten or more times. This rearrangement joins TRBV7-6 to TRBJ2-3, with TRBD2 matching 8 bases. V was clipped by 1 base and J by 2 bases; unmatched bases: 5. CDR3 size: 16 residues. CDR1 and CDR2 (germline): SGHVS, FNYEAQ. The chain's CDR3 is CASSLGAGGLTDTQYF. The CDR3, as DNA: TGTGCCAGCAGCTTAGGTGCGGGAGGACTCACAGATACGCAGTATTTT.

This clonotype was seen repeatedly, ten times or more. This sequence joins TRBV18 and TRBJ1-5; perhaps TRBD1 as D (5 bases). From germline, CDR1 is KGHSH and CDR2 LQKENI. This CDR3 region has 14 residues. The ends were cut back, 5 bases at V and 4 bases at J, with 12 bases in the middle. CDR3 nucleotides: TGTGCCAGCTCAGTCGACAGATTTAATCAGCCCCAGCATTTT. Translation gives CASSVDRFNQPQHF. The full variable domain, with the rest looked up from reference TRBV18 and TRBJ1-5, is NAGVMQNPRHLVRRRGQEARLRCSPMKGHSHVYWYRQLPEEGLKFMVYLQKENIIDESGMPKERFSAEFPKEGPSILRIQQVVRGDSAAYFCASSVDRFNQPQHFGDGTRLSIL.

J is TRBJ1-5 and V is TRBV6-2 or TRBV6-3; TRBD1 might be the D (5 bases). Germline values: CDR1 MNHEY, CDR2 SVGEGT. The length of the CDR3 is 17 residues. Trimming removed 6 bases at V and 0 bases at J, with 18 bases between. The CDR3 loop is CASRPGGGTYSNQPQHF. CDR3 sequence (DNA): TGTGCCAGCAGACCCGGGGGAGGGACTTATAGCAATCAGCCCCAGCATTTT.

The chain combines TRBV7-8 with TRBJ2-1; TRBD2 is a possible D gene (6 bases). V was pared by 3 bases and J by 9 bases, with 15 bases between. The CDR3 loop spans 14 amino acids. Germline CDR1 SGHVS, CDR2 FQNEAQ. The CDR3 bases are TGTGCCAGCAGCTTTAGCGGAAGTAAGGGTGAGCAGTTCTTC. Translating it yields CASSFSGSKGEQFF.

This chain connects TRBV19 to TRBJ1-1, with D uncertain. Germline loops: CDR1 LNHDA, CDR2 SQIVND (reference sequence). This CDR3 contains 15 residues. Between the trimmed V and J ends, which lost 7 bases and 6 bases, there was a span of 21 bases. The CDR3 spells CASTISRASAAEAFF. CDR3 sequence (DNA): TGTGCCAGTACCATCTCAAGGGCATCTGCCGCTGAAGCTTTCTTT.

A few counts support this clonotype. This chain joins TRBV5-4 and TRBJ2-3; D is possibly TRBD2 (6 bases). CDR3 length equals 12 residues. The germline V and J ends were trimmed by 4 bases and 4 bases, with 7 bases remaining between them. Germline lookup yields CDR1 SGHNT and CDR2 YYREEE (reference sequence). CDR3 region: CASSIAADTQYF. CDR3 coding DNA: TGTGCCAGCAGCATAGCGGCAGATACGCAGTATTTT. Complete variable domain (other parts from reference TRBV5-4 and TRBJ2-3): ETGVTQSPTHLIKTRGQQVTLRCSSQSGHNTVSWYQQALGQGPQFIFQYYREEENGRGNFPPRFSGLQFPNYSSELNVNALELDDSALYLCASSIAADTQYFGPGTRLTVL.

This clonotype was seen many times. This chain links TRBV6-1 with TRBJ2-3, with D maybe TRBD2 (6 bases). This CDR3 is built from 15 residues. Trimming pared 5 bases from V and 0 bases from J, leaving 12 bases between. From germline, CDR1 is MNHNS and CDR2 SASEGT. CDR3 coding DNA: TGTGCCAGCAGTTGGGGGGTCCCTAGCACAGATACGCAGTATTTT. This gives the protein CASSWGVPSTDTQYF.

This clonotype was recorded many times. The chain employs TRBV20-1 and TRBJ1-1, with D possibly TRBD1 on 5 matching bases. This CDR3 is 14 amino acids long. Germline V lookup: CDR1 DFQATT, CDR2 SNEGSKA (reference sequence). V was pared by 4 bases and J by 3 bases, with 15 bases between. CDR3 loop: CSAKLQDSHTEAFF. The CDR3 nucleotides are TGCAGTGCTAAGCTACAAGACAGCCACACTGAAGCTTTCTTT.

The sample holds many counts of this clonotype. The V and J genes are TRBV11-2 and TRBJ1-1, with no clear D. CDR1 is SGHAT and CDR2 is FQNNGV in the germline V gene. CDR3 length: 11 residues. The V end lost 8 bases, the J end lost 2 bases, and 6 bases lay between the germline ends. The CDR3 is CASVLNTEAFF. In DNA, the CDR3 is TGTGCCAGCGTCCTAAACACTGAAGCTTTCTTT. Full variable domain (rest looked up from reference TRBV11-2 and TRBJ1-1): EAGVAQSPRYKIIEKRQSVAFWCNPISGHATLYWYQQILGQGPKLLIQFQNNGVVDDSQLPKDRFSAERLKGVDSTLKIQPAKLEDSAVYLCASVLNTEAFFGQGTRLTVV.

A word on this clonotype: A much more abundant neighbour one base away suggests this may be a read error. This rearrangement joins TRBV5-1 to TRBJ2-1; 8 bases map to TRBD1. Germline V gene data show CDR1 as SGHRS and CDR2 as YFSETQ. This CDR3 is 15 amino acids long. The chain's CDR3 is CASSLGTGRYNKQFF. The DNA of the CDR3 is TGCGCCAGCAGCTTGGGGACAGGGCGCTACAATAAGCAGTTCTTC.

The chain uses TRBV5-8 and TRBJ2-7; TRBD1 aligns across 10 bases. CDR1 and CDR2 (germline): SGHTS, YDEGEE. Trimming removed 3 bases from V and 5 bases from J; junction bases left unmatched: 2. The CDR3 has 13 amino acids. The CDR3 coding sequence is TGTGCCAGCAGCTCGGGACAGGGGAACGAGCAGTACTTC. This translates into CASSSGQGNEQYF.

This clonotype has at least ten counts. CDR3 in amino acids: CSARPIRDNEQFF. CDR3 sequence (DNA): TGCAGTGCTAGGCCGATTCGGGACAATGAGCAGTTCTTC. The genes are TRBV20-1 and TRBJ2-1; D remains ambiguous. Germline loops: CDR1 DFQATT, CDR2 SNEGSKA (reference sequence). The V end lost 3 bases, the J end lost 5 bases, and 11 bases lay between the germline ends. The CDR3 covers 13 residues.

On this clonotype itself: A much larger clone differs from this one at a single base, so this may be a read error. J is TRBJ1-3 and V is TRBV20-1; D gene uncertain. The CDR3 extends over 15 amino acids. Per the germline V gene, CDR1 is DFQATT and CDR2 is SNEGSKA (reference sequence). CDR3 coding DNA: TGCAGTGCTTGTCTGAGGCTGATCTCTGAAAACACCATATATTTT. Protein: CSACLRLISENTIYF.

This clonotype was detected ten times or more. The J gene is TRBJ2-2, the V gene TRBV7-3; weak D call: TRBD1 (5 bases). The ends were cut back, 5 bases at V and 5 bases at J, with 27 bases in the middle. The CDR3 is 19 amino acids. The germline V gene has CDR1 SGHTA and CDR2 FQGTGA. CDR3 DNA sequence: TGTGCCAGCAGCCCACATTGGTCAAAACAGGACCCGTTTACCGGGGAGCTGTTTTTT. Translation: CASSPHWSKQDPFTGELFF.